Included here is one T cell receptor (beta chain) sequence, with context. There is no known antigen for this receptor. No per-base quality is available; no much larger clone lies one base away. V and J are truncated by 0 bases and 4 bases respectively, leaving an intervening sequence of 16 bases. For CDR1 and CDR2, the germline V gene (reference sequence) lists SEHNR and FQNEAQ. CDR3 length: 16 amino acids, cysteine to phenylalanine. CDR3 DNA is the only sequence kept; it has 48 bases, read in frame from the first base. This sample was taken from a study of blood T cell repertoires in COVID-19 (dated by TCRdb to 2018 to 2021). Broadly, across the study: Samples covering the acute and convalescent phases of COVID-19 were provided by collaborators in the United States, Italy and Spain. The prospective study material was composed of cDNA or gDNA derived from T cells, B-cell-depleted T cells, or PBMCs. The dataset comprised deeply sampled blood TCRbeta repertoires from subjects exposed to, actively infected with, or recovered from COVID-19. The repertoires were released in a freely available public database meant as a resource for research on the immune response to SARS-CoV-2. The samples were drawn from two sources: the first 160 participants of the ongoing ImmuneRACE study, and 950 to 1,500 subjects contributed by 6 global collaborators. A de-identified subject ID, COVID-19 status, age in years and sex were almost always included in the sample metadata. Where available, HLA class I and class II types were taken from metadata supplied by the sample provider and were not determined by assay-based typing. The paper as a whole reports these results and caveats: The amount of clinical and demographic metadata varied by source and participant and was provided uncurated.

The immunoSEQ Assay, a bias-controlled multiplex PCR, was used to amplify TCRbeta CDR3 regions from genomic DNA. The study's processing was this. The number of nucleated cells in each sample was estimated by amplification of reference gene primers within the assay. Sequence reads were collapsed and filtered to measure the absolute abundance of every unique TCRbeta CDR3 rearrangement. Productive Simpson clonality was computed per sample as the square root of Simpson's diversity index over productive rearrangements. Drawn from immuneACCESS, this table holds only the in-frame rearrangements with V and J called that TCRdb kept. Clones are partly lost; checked studies trace under half to an unresolved V gene and leave the rest unexplained. The V and J calls and clone size were taken over from that table, and D and trimming were inferred from the DNA. Recorded for this sample are 450,000 or so clones; over 85% of them occurred a single time. The top ten hold roughly 0.87% of the sample.

One collaborating source in Seattle enrolled patients during active infection and followed them longitudinally through the course of disease. Whole blood was collected in K2EDTA tubes by collaborating institutions according to the institutions' own protocols. For TCRbeta analysis, collaborators shipped samples in one of three forms: frozen whole blood, isolated PBMCs, or DNA extracted from either of those sample types. This receptor was obtained from a young man with COVID-19, enrolled during active disease. The chain uses TRBV7-9 and TRBJ2-7; TRBD2 is a weak D gene call, 6 bases matching. Input material: peripheral blood. The CDR3 corresponds to CASSLAFPGDQYEQYF. Here is the DNA: TGTGCCAGCAGCTTAGCCTTCCCGGGGGACCAATACGAGCAGTACTTC.